The present T cell receptor (beta chain) was sequenced within a study of cytomegalovirus exposure and HLA in healthy donors (dated by TCRdb to the late 2010s). Notes on the research overall: An earlier analysis of some 600 of the donors reported under 300 Gb of sequence data and 117 million unique TCR beta sequences obtained from approximately 180 million T cells. A separate validation cohort of 100 to 150 different subjects was used in addition to the 666-subject first cohort. Typing coverage differed by locus: A, B, C, DRB1 and DQB1 were typed in roughly 620-640 donors, DQA1 in 500 to 550, DPA1 in some 600, and DPB1 in 400 to 480. An earlier analysis of 500 to 750 of the donors applied high-throughput TCR beta sequencing to assess whether each TCR beta V gene segment acted as functional or pseudogenic. The aim of the study was to test whether cataloging public T cell receptors could identify signatures of past pathogen exposure. HLA typing included class I and class II loci at four-digit resolution. The study used immunosequencing to profile the T cell repertoires of 670 or so subjects and linked those repertoires to cytomegalovirus serostatus. Every discovery cohort repertoire had been produced on one sequencing platform. To predict cytomegalovirus infection status, the study brought together high-throughput TCR immunosequencing, statistical association of individual TCRs with disease status, and machine learning. An early release that covered approximately 600 HLA-typed donors contained approximately 300 gigabases of sequencing data and around 80 million unique TCR sequences. Alongside the repertoire data, information on donor age, sex, ethnicity and CMV serostatus was compiled. In a later analysis, previously published TCR beta repertoires from more than 500 donors were re-analyzed and high-resolution HLA genotyping was added so that TCR occurrence patterns could be studied. Across some 400 genotyped donors of the cohort, an average of approximately 240,000 unique TCR beta nucleotide sequences per donor were sequenced, and 15% to 20% of those sequences were non-productive. A later genetic analysis took genome-wide SNP genotypes for about three fifths of the roughly 670 donors and used that subset as a discovery cohort. Rather than drawing on any new phenotypic data, the later analysis identified candidate immune exposures from TCR beta sequences and the way those sequences occurred across donors. The genetic ancestry cluster associated with self-reported Caucasian donors included 80% to 90% of the 300 to 400 genotyped donors. Four or five DR-DQ haplotypes were handled as single units for association and clustering because linkage in the cohort was strong. Study-wide conclusions, independent of this receptor: Cytomegalovirus status was reported to be diagnosed by the classifier with high specificity and sensitivity in both the original and validation cohorts. Assigning TCR associations to individual alleles was difficult when HLA alleles, especially DR and DQ, strongly co-occurred. Roughly uniform sequencing depth across donors was assumed in presence/absence analyses, although this assumption may not hold. This cohort had only TCR beta chains sequenced, and the lack of alpha or paired-chain data limited which features could be detected. Linkage disequilibrium might explain the correlated functional status among segregating V segments, but an unknown experimental factor could not be excluded. Several of the top co-occurrence clusters appeared to be linked to parvovirus B19, influenza, CMV and Epstein-Barr virus, according to a later analysis. Because counts were too low, seventeen rarely observed V segments, including chromosome 9 orphons, were left out of the earlier analysis of 587 of the donors. Because the 87-base-pair reads could not distinguish some IMGT-functional V segments, including TRBV6-2 and TRBV6-3, those segments were excluded. In vitro tests confirmed that a few of the cytomegalovirus-associated TCR beta chains recognize cytomegalovirus antigens. While some public TCRs were present in many individuals, most TCR sequences turned up only very rarely across donors. In a later analysis, most CMV-associated TCR beta chains were found to appear HLA-restricted, with HLA associations seemingly driven largely by CMV exposure. Compared with equally common non-associated chains, HLA-associated TCR beta chains in a later analysis were more clonally expanded and had lower generation probabilities. In a later analysis, the rate of TCR association differed among HLA loci, with DRB1 alleles having the most associated TCRs and HLA-C alleles having the fewest. In a later genetic analysis, a missense DCLRE1C variant was associated with V-gene and J-gene trimming of TCR beta chains, and the association was replicated in an independent cohort. Compared with the approximately 720-donor mean, donors in an Asian-associated ancestry cluster had fewer N-insertions in productive TCRs, according to a later genetic analysis. The sequencing pipeline was judged likely to have produced a cluster of highly shared sequence variants as a technical artifact. An earlier analysis of approximately 530 of the donors showed that most TCR beta V segments appeared in productive rearrangements either about 90% or about 30% of the time, which broadly matched IMGT annotations. According to the authors, the approach could potentially be generalized to other disease states and immunological phenotypes. A further reported finding was that TCR beta sequences accurately predicted the HLA-A and HLA-B alleles for most subjects in the first cohort. A later analysis associated 17,000 or so TCR beta sequences with specific HLA alleles at a false discovery rate of 0.05. Because HLA typing was unavailable for some donors at each locus, only the typed subset was used in association tests. The only immune exposure information available for the cohort was CMV serostatus. A total of fewer than 200 TCR beta chains were listed by the study as associated with cytomegalovirus.

The cohort was made up of approximately 670 healthy bone marrow donors. Cohort members were all nominally healthy when sampled, although unrecorded immune exposures were likely present. The donor was CMV seropositive and was included in the group of approximately 300 seropositive cohort members. A peripheral blood sample was provided by each donor, and peripheral blood mononuclear cells were used for TCR beta sequencing. Genomic DNA was extracted from the blood cell samples with the Qiagen DNeasy Blood Extraction Kit. Remarks on this clone: Its antigen remains undetermined. Nothing much larger sits one base from this clone, and base qualities are not available.

CDR1 is given as GTSNPN and CDR2 as SVGIG, both from the germline V gene (reference sequence). From cysteine to phenylalanine, the CDR3 is 11 amino acids long. The CDR3 DNA has 33 bases and is translated from base 1. The V end loses 5 bases and the J end loses 6 bases, and a stretch of 11 bases separates them. Preparation of the library involved the immunoSEQ multiplex PCR assay. For the multiplex PCR, a mixture combining 60 forward primers for TCR Vbeta segments and 13 reverse primers for TCR Jbeta segments was used. The CDR3 region of rearranged TCR beta genes was amplified from genomic DNA by a multiplex PCR assay. The Illumina HiSeq System was used to sequence the amplified TCR beta libraries as 87-base-pair reads. As for the original processing: A later analysis tallied approximately 87 million unique TCR beta chains across the 640 or so repertoires, and roughly 11 million of those chains were shared by two or more donors. Raw reads were error-corrected and collapsed into unique sequences by a nearest-neighbor algorithm in which closely related sequences were merged to remove PCR and sequencing errors. CDR3 sequences were aligned to IMGT reference sequences to assign V, D and J gene segments. For a sequence to be retained, at least a six-nucleotide match to both a V gene segment and a J gene segment was required. Rearrangements were called productive when the CDR3 lacked stop codons and stayed in frame with V and J; all others were non-productive. CDR3 was defined by IMGT convention, running from the second conserved V-encoded cysteine to the conserved J-encoded phenylalanine. The earlier analysis of 500 to 650 of the donors excluded any sequence lacking an unambiguous match to a single V gene segment. An earlier analysis of approximately 590 of the donors classified V segments as functional when productive rearrangements were above 56.7% and as segregating when the standard deviation between donors was above 5%. A statistical classification framework was built to diagnose cytomegalovirus status from the catalog of TCR beta chain sequences. V and J gene assignment, in a later analysis, came from comparing TCR nucleotide sequences with IMGT/GENE-DB human TR gene sequences. The TCRdist pipeline was used in a later analysis to assign CDR3 sequences and most-parsimonious VDJ recombination scenarios. In a later analysis, each TCR beta chain was defined by its CDR3 amino acid sequence together with its V-gene family, and reads without a unique V-gene family were excluded. In a later analysis, 500 to 650 highly shared, low-generation-probability nucleotide sequences were removed to address suspected cross-contamination and a sequencing artifact. In a later analysis, a clonal expansion index was calculated for each public chain from normalized within-repertoire ranks of inferred template counts. In a later analysis, generation probabilities were computed using a VDJ recombination model fitted to out-of-frame rearrangements, and the results were checked against IGoR. In a later analysis, TCR-TCR, TCR-HLA and TCR-CMV co-occurrence was scored with hypergeometric tests, and a repertoire-size bias correction was applied to TCR pairs. A later analysis estimated false discovery rates by permuting HLA or CMV assignments 20 times. In a later analysis, co-occurring TCRs were grouped using DBSCAN, with TCRdist sequence similarity added in when clustering inside HLA-allele-positive subsets. For co-occurrence clustering, repertoires with fewer than 30,000 or more than 120,000 public chains were excluded, along with five or six repertoires with anomalous nucleotide sharing. Here the immuneACCESS table is served through TCRdb, limited to in-frame sequences with V and J called. Missing clones are a known gap in these copies; in checked studies unresolved V genes cover under half, and the rest lacks a known reason. V, J and clone size were drawn from that table, and D and trimming were deduced from the DNA. The sample profile shows 100,000 to 120,000 clones; less than 85% of them were found once. The ten top clones hold about an eighth of the sample.

The chain couples TRBV30 to TRBJ2-7; matching of 5 bases hints at TRBD1 as the D gene. This receptor was identified in a young man in good health and CMV-seropositive. The sample comprised PBMCs. The CDR3 reads CAWGAAFEQYF. The sequenced DNA: TGTGCCTGGGGGGCGGCCTTCGAGCAGTACTTC. Outside the CDR3, residues come from the reference TRBV30 and TRBJ2-7 proteins, so the full variable domain is: SQTIHQWPATLVQPVGSPLSLECTVEGTSNPNLYWYRQAAGRGLQLLFYSVGIGQISSEVPQNLSASRPQDRQFILSSKKLLLSDSGFYLCAWGAAFEQYFGPGTRLTVT.